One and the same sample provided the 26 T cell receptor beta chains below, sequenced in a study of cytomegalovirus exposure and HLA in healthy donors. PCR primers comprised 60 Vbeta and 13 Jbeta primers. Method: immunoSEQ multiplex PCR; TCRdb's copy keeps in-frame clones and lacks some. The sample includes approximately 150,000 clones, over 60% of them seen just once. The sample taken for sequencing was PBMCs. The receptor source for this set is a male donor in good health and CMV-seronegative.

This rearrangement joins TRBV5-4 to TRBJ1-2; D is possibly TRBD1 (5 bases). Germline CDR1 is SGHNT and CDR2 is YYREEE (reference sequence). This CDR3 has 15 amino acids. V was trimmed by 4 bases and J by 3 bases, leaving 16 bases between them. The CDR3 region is CASSIPGVGDYGYTF. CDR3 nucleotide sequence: TGTGCCAGCAGCATCCCGGGGGTGGGAGACTATGGCTACACCTTC.

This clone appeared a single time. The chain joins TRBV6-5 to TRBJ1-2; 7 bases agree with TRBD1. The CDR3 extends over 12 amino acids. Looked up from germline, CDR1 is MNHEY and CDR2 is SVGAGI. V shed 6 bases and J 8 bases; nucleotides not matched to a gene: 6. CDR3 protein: CASSRQGLGYTF. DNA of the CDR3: TGTGCCAGCAGCCGACAGGGTTTGGGCTACACCTTC.

The CDR3 DNA follows: TGTGCCAGCAGCCCCCGACAGGGAGCCCCAAATTACAATGAGCAGTTCTTC. Residues: CASSPRQGAPNYNEQFF. The V call is TRBV9, the J call TRBJ2-1, with 7 bases aligning to TRBD1. The ends lost 4 bases at V and 4 bases at J; junction bases unmatched: 14. This CDR3 spans 17 amino acids. Looked up from germline, CDR1 is SGDLS and CDR2 is YYNGEE.

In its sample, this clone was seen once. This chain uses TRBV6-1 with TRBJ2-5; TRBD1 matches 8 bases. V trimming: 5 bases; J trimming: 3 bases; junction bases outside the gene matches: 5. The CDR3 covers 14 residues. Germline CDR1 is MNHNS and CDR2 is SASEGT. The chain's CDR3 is CASSPRTGKETQYF. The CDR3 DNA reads TGTGCCAGCAGTCCCCGGACAGGGAAAGAGACCCAGTACTTC.

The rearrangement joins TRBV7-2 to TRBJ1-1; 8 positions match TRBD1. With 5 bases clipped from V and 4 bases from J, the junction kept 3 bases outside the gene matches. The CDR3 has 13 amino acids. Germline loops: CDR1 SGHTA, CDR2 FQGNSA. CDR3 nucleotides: TGTGCCAGCAGCAGACAGGGGAGCACTGAAGCTTTCTTT. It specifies CASSRQGSTEAFF. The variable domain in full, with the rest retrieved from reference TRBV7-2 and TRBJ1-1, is GAGVSQSPSNKVTEKGKDVELRCDPISGHTALYWYRQSLGQGLEFLIYFQGNSAPDKSGLPSDRFSAERTGGSVSTLTIQRTQQEDSAVYLCASSRQGSTEAFFGQGTRLTVV.

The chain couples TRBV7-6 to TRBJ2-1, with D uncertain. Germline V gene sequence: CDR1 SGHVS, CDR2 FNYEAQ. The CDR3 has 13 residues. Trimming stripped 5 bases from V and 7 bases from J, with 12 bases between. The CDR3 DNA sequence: TGTGCCAGCAGCCCAAGACAAGATAATGAGCAGTTCTTC. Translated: CASSPRQDNEQFF. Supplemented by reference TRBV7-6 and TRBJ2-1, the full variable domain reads GAGVSQSPRYKVTKRGQDVALRCDPISGHVSLYWYRQALGQGPEFLTYFNYEAQQDKSGLPNDRFSAERPEGSISTLTIQRTEQRDSAMYRCASSPRQDNEQFFGPGTRLTVL.

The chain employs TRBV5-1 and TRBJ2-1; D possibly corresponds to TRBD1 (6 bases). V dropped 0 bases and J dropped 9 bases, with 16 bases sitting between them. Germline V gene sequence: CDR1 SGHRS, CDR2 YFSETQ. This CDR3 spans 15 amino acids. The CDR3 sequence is CASSLEGQGIGEQFF. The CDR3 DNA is TGCGCCAGCAGCTTGGAAGGGCAGGGGATAGGTGAGCAGTTCTTC. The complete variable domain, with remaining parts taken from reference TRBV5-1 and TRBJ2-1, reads KAGVTQTPRYLIKTRGQQVTLSCSPISGHRSVSWYQQTPGQGLQFLFEYFSETQRNKGNFPGRFSGRQFSNSRSEMNVSTLELGDSALYLCASSLEGQGIGEQFFGPGTRLTVL.

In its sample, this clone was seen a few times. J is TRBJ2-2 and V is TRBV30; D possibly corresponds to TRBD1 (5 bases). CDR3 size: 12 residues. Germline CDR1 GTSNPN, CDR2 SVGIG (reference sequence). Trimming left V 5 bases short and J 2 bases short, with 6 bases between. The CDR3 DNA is TGTGCCTGGGGACAAAACACCGGGGAGCTGTTTTTT. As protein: CAWGQNTGELFF.

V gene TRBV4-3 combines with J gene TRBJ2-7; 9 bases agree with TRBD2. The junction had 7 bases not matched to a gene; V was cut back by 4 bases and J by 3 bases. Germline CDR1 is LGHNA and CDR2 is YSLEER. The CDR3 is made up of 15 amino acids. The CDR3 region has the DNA TGCGCCAGCAGCCCCTCACTAGCGGGTAGCTACGAGCAGTACTTC. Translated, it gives CASSPSLAGSYEQYF.

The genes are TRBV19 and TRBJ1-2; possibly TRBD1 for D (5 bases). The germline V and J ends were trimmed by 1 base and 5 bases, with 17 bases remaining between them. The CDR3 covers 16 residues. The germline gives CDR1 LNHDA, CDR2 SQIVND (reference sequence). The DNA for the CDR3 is TGTGCCAGTAGTATAGTGAAGGCCGAGACAGCGTATGGCTACACCTTC. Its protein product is CASSIVKAETAYGYTF.

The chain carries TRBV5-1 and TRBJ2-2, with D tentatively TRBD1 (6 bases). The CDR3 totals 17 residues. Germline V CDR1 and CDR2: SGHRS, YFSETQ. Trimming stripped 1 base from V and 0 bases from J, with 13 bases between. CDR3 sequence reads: CASSLLRGPSNTGELFF. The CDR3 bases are TGCGCCAGCAGCTTGCTCAGGGGACCCTCGAACACCGGGGAGCTGTTTTTT. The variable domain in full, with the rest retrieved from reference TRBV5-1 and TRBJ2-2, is KAGVTQTPRYLIKTRGQQVTLSCSPISGHRSVSWYQQTPGQGLQFLFEYFSETQRNKGNFPGRFSGRQFSNSRSEMNVSTLELGDSALYLCASSLLRGPSNTGELFFGEGSRLTVL.

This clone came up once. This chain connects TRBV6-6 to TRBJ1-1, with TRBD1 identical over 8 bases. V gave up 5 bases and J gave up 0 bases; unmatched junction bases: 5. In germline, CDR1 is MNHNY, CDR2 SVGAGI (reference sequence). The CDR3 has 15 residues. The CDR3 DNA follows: TGTGCCAGCAGTCCCTACAGGGGGATGAACACTGAAGCTTTCTTT. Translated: CASSPYRGMNTEAFF.

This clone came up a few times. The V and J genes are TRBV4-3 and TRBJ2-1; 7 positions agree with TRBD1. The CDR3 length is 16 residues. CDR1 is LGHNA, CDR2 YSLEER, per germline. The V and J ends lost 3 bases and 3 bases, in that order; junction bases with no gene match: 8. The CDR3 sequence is CASSQSGQPFYNEQFF. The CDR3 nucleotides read TGCGCCAGCAGCCAGTCGGGACAGCCCTTCTACAATGAGCAGTTCTTC.

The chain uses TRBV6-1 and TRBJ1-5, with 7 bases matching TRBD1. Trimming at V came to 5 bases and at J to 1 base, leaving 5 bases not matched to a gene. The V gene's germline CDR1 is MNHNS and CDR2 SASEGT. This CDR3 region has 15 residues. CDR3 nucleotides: TGTGCCAGCAGTTCCCGGGACAGCAGCAATCAGCCCCAGCATTTT. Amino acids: CASSSRDSSNQPQHF.

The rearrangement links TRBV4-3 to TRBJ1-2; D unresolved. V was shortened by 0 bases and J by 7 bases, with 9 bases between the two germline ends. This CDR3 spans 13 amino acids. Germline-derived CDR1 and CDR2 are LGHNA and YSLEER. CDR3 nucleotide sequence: TGCGCCAGCAGCCAAGATGGGGAGGCTGGCTACACCTTC. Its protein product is CASSQDGEAGYTF.

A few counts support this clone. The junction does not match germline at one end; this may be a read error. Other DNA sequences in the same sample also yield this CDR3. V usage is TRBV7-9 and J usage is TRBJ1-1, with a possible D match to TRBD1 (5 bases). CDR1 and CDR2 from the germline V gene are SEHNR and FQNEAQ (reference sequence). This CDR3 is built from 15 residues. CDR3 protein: CSSSLAAGQNTEAFF. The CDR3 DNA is TGTTCCAGCAGCTTAGCGGCTGGACAGAACACTGAAGCTTTCTTT. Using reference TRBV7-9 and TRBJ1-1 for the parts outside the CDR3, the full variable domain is DTGVSQNPRHKITKRGQNVTFRCDPISEHNRLYWYRQTLGQGPEFLTYFQNEAQLEKSRLLSDRFSAERPKGSFSTLEIQRTEQGDSAMYLCSSSLAAGQNTEAFFGQGTRLTVV.

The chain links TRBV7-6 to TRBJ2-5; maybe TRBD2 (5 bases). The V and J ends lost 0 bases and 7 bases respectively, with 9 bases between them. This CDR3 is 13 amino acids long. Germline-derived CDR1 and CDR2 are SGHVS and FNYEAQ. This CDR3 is CASSLAARGTQYF. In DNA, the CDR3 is TGTGCCAGCAGCTTAGCGGCTCGGGGGACCCAGTACTTC.

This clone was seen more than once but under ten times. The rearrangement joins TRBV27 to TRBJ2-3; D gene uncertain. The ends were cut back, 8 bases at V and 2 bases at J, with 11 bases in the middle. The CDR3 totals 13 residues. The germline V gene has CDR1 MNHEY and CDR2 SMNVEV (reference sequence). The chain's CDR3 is CASAYGFTDTQYF. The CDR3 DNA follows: TGTGCCAGCGCTTACGGTTTCACAGATACGCAGTATTTT.

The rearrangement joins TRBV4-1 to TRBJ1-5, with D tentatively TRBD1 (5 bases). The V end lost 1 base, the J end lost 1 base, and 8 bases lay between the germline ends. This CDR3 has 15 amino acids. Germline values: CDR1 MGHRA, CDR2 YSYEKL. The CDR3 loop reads CASSQVGPSNQPQHF. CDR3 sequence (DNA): TGCGCCAGCAGCCAAGTGGGGCCGAGCAATCAGCCCCAGCATTTT.

CDR3 sequence: CASSQSDSSLGYTF. CDR3 in DNA: TGCGCCAGCAGCCAGAGTGACAGTTCACTCGGCTACACCTTC. The chain combines TRBV4-3 with TRBJ1-2, with D maybe TRBD1 (5 bases). In germline, CDR1 is LGHNA, CDR2 YSLEER. The CDR3 is 14 residues long. V was pared by 3 bases and J by 8 bases, with 16 bases between.

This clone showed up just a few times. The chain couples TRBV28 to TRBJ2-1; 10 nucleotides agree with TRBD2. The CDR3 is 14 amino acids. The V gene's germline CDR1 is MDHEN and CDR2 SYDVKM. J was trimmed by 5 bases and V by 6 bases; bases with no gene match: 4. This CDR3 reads CASRKGLADNEQFF. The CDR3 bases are TGTGCCAGCAGAAAAGGACTAGCGGACAATGAGCAGTTCTTC.

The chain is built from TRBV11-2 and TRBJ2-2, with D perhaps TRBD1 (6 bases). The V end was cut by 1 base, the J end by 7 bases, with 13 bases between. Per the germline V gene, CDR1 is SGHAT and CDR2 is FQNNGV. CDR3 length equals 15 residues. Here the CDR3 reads CASSLGRPRGGELFF. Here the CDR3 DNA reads TGTGCCAGCAGCTTAGGTCGCCCCAGGGGCGGGGAGCTGTTTTTT.

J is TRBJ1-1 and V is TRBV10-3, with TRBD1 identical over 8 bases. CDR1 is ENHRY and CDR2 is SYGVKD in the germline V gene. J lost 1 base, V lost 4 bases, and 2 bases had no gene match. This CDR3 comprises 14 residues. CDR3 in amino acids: CAISGQGANTEAFF. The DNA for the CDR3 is TGTGCCATCAGTGGGCAGGGGGCGAACACTGAAGCTTTCTTT.

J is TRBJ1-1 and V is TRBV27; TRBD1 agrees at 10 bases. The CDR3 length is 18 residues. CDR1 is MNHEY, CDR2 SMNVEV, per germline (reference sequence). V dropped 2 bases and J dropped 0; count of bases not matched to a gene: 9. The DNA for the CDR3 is TGTGCCAGCAGTTTACGGCCGTGGGACAGGGGAATGAACACTGAAGCTTTCTTT. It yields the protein CASSLRPWDRGMNTEAFF.

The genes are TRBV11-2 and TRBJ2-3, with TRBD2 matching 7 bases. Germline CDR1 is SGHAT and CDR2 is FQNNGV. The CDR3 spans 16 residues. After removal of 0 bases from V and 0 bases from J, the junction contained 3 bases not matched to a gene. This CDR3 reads CASSLDRRGSTDTQYF. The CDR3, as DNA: TGTGCCAGCAGCTTAGATCGGCGGGGGAGCACAGATACGCAGTATTTT.

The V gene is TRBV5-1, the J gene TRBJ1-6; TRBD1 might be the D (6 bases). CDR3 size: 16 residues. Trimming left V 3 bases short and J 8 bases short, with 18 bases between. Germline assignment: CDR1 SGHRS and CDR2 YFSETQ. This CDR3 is CASSSAPTGSYSPLHF. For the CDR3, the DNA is TGCGCCAGCAGCTCCGCCCCGACAGGTTCCTATTCACCCCTCCACTTT.